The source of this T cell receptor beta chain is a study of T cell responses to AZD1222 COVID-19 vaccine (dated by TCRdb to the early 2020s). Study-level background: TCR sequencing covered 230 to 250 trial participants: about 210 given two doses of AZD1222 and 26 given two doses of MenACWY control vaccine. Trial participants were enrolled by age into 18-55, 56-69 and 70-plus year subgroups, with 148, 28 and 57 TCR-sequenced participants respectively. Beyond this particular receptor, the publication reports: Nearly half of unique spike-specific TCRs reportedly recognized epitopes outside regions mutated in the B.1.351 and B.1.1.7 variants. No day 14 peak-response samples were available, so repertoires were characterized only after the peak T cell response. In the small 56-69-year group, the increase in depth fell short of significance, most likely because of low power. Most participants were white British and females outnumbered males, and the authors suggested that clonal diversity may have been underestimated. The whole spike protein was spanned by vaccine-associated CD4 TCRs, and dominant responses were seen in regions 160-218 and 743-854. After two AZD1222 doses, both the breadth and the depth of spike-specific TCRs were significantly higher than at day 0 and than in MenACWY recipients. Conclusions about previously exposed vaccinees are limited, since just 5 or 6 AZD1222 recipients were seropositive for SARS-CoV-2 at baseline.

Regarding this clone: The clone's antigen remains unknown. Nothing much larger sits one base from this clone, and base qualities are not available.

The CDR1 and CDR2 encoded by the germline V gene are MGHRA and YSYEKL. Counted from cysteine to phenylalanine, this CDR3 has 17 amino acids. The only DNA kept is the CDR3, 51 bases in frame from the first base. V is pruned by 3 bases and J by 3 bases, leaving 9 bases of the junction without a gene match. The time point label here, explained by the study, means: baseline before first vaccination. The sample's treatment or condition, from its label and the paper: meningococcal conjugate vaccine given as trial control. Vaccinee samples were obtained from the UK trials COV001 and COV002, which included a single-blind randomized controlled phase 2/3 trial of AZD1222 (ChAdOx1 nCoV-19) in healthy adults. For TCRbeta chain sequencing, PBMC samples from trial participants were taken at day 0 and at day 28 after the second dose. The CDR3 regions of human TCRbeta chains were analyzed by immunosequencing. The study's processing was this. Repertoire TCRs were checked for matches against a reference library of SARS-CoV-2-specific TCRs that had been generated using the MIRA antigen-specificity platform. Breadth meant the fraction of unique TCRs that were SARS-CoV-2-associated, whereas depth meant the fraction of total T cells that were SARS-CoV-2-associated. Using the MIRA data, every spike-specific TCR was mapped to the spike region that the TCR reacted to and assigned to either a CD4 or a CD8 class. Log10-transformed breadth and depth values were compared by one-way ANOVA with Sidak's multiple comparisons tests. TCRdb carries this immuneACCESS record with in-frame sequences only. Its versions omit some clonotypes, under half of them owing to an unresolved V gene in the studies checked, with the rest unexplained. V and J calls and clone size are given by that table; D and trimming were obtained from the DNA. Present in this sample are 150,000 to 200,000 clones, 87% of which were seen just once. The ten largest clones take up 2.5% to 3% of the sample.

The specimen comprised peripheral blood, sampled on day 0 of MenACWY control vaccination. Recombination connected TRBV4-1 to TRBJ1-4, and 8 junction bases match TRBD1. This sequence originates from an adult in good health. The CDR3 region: CASSQLGTGGANEKLFF. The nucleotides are TGCGCCAGCAGCCAGCTCGGAACAGGGGGAGCTAATGAAAAACTGTTTTTT.